These T cell receptor beta chains were read from a single sample in a study of blood T cell repertoires in COVID-19. Clones were sequenced by immunoSEQ multiplex PCR, and TCRdb holds only the in-frame ones, with some missing. The repertoire has 150,000 to 200,000 clones, 80% to 90% of them found once; the top ten carry around 4%. The sample comprised peripheral blood. These receptors all come from a woman in her 70s with acute or convalescent COVID-19. CDR3s include the opening cysteine and the closing phenylalanine or tryptophan. The D gene is left open where the match is weak. Expanded clones get a size class; other rows say once, few or many, or leave the size out.

>TRBV27|-|-|TRBJ1-6
TGTGCCAGCAGTCAGGGCTTAACTAATTCACCCCTCCACTTT
CASSQGLTNSPLHF
>TRBV19|TRBD1|-|TRBJ1-2
TGTGCCAGTAGTATCCCGGGGACAGGATACTATGGCTACACCTTC
CASSIPGTGYYGYTF
>TRBV19|TRBD1|-|TRBJ1-1
TGTGCCAGTAGTCCCCTGGACAGGGAGGGAGAAGCTTTCTTT
CASSPLDREGEAFF
>TRBV28|TRBD2|-|TRBJ2-4
TGTGCCAGCAGCCAGGGACTAGCGGGCTCCAACATTCAGTACTTC
CASSQGLAGSNIQYF
>TRBV7-2|TRBD1|few|TRBJ1-4
TGTGCCAGCAGCACCCGCCGGGACAGGGGGCCTAATGAAAAACTGTTTTTT
CASSTRRDRGPNEKLFF
>TRBV9|-|-|TRBJ2-3
TGTGCCAGCAGCGTATCTAGCATGCCCACAGATACGCAGTATTTT
CASSVSSMPTDTQYF
>TRBV5-1|TRBD1|-|TRBJ2-1
TGCGCCAGCAACCTAATCCCGGGACAGGGGGTCAATGAGCAGTTCTTC
CASNLIPGQGVNEQFF
>TRBV4-1|-|-|TRBJ2-2
TGCGCCAGCAGCCAAGTGAAATTTAATGGCGGGTCCTCGAACACCGGGGAGCTGTTTTTT
CASSQVKFNGGSSNTGELFF
>TRBV7-9|-|few|TRBJ2-7
TGTGCCAGCAGCTCCTCAGAATCCTACGAGCAGTACTTC
CASSSSESYEQYF
>TRBV11-2|TRBD2|-|TRBJ2-7
TGTGCCAGCAGCTTAGGGATCGGGACTAGCGGGAGATACGAGCAGTACTTC
CASSLGIGTSGRYEQYF
>TRBV7-8|-|-|TRBJ1-2
TGTGCCAGCAGCTTAGTTTTTAGGGACACTTATAACTATGGCTACACCTTC
CASSLVFRDTYNYGYTF
>TRBV5-6|-|-|TRBJ1-5
TGTGCCAGCAGCCTGGGACACCCAAATCAGCCCCAGCATTTT
CASSLGHPNQPQHF
>TRBV4-2|TRBD2|once|TRBJ2-2
TGTGCCAGCAGCCAACTACTAGCGGGGGGGGACACCGGGGAGCTGTTTTTT
CASSQLLAGGDTGELFF
>TRBV4-2|TRBD1|-|TRBJ2-5
TGTGCCAGCAGCCAGAGGGGACAGGGCGTACAAGAGACCCAGTACTTC
CASSQRGQGVQETQYF
>TRBV24-1|TRBD1|-|TRBJ2-7
TGTGCCACCAGTGAGTTGACAGGGGGCGAGCAGTACTTC
CATSELTGGEQYF
>TRBV6-1|TRBD1|-|TRBJ1-6
TGTGCCAGCAGTGGGATTTCCGGGACAGGTGTTTCACCCCTCCACTTT
CASSGISGTGVSPLHF
>TRBV11-3|TRBD1|-|TRBJ2-5
TGTGCCAGCAGCTTAGCCCCAGGGGGCTTGGAGACCCAGTACTTC
CASSLAPGGLETQYF
>TRBV5-1|-|-|TRBJ1-2
TGCGCCAGCAGCTTGTCCTTGCGACAGACTAACTATGGCTACACCTTC
CASSLSLRQTNYGYTF
>TRBV19|-|few|TRBJ1-1
TGTGCCAGTAGTCCCCTGGCCGCGAACACTGAAGCTTTCTTT
CASSPLAANTEAFF
>TRBV28|TRBD1|-|TRBJ2-7
TGTGCCAGCAGTTACCAGGGGGTCTACGAGCAGTACTTC
CASSYQGVYEQYF
>TRBV5-1|TRBD1|-|TRBJ2-7
TGCGCCAGCAGCTTAATGGGACAGGGAAACGAGCAGTACTTC
CASSLMGQGNEQYF
>TRBV7-2|TRBD1|-|TRBJ1-5
TGTGCCAGCAGCGGCAGACAGGGGTCCCAGCATTTT
CASSGRQGSQHF
>TRBV6-2/TRBV6-3|-|-|TRBJ2-7
TGTGCCAGCAGTAAGCTCTTTGAGCAGTACTTC
CASSKLFEQYF
>TRBV10-3|-|-|TRBJ2-5
TGTGCCATCAGTGAATCACTTGGGCGGGGGCCACAAGAGACCCAGTACTTC
CAISESLGRGPQETQYF
>TRBV19|-|-|TRBJ1-1
TGTGCCAGTAGGAGCGGGGGACATTTCTCTGAAGCTTTCTTT
CASRSGGHFSEAFF
>TRBV24-1|TRBD1|-|TRBJ2-7
TGTGCCACCAGTGACCCCAGCCGGGACAGGGGACACGAGCAGTACTTC
CATSDPSRDRGHEQYF
>TRBV3-1/TRBV3-2|-|-|TRBJ2-2
TGTGCCAGCAGCTTCCGACTAGAGGCCGGGGAGCTGTTTTTT
CASSFRLEAGELFF
>TRBV7-8|-|-|TRBJ2-7
TGTGCCAGCAGCTTAGACAGGGACCACGAGCAGTACTTC
CASSLDRDHEQYF
>TRBV29-1|TRBD1|-|TRBJ1-1
TGCAGCGTGTCCGGCTGGGGACAGGTGGGAGAGGAAGCTTTCTTT
CSVSGWGQVGEEAFF
>TRBV19|TRBD2|-|TRBJ2-1
TGTGCCAGTAGTCCTAGCGGATTCTCCTACAATGAGCAGTTCTTC
CASSPSGFSYNEQFF
>TRBV24-1|TRBD1|-|TRBJ2-1
TGTGCCACCAGTGATGACCAAACAGGGGGCGATGAGCAGTTCTTC
CATSDDQTGGDEQFF